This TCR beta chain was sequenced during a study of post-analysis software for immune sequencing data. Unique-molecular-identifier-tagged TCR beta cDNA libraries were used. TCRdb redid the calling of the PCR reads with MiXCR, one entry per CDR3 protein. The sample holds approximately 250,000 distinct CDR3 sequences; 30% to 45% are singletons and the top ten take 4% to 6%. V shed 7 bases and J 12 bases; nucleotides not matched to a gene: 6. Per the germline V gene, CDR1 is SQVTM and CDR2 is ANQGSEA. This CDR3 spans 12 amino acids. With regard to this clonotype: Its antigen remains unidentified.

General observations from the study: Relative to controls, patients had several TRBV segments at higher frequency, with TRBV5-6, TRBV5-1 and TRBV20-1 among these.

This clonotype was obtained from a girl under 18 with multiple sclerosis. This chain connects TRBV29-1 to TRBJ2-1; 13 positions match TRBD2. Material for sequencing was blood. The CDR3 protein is CSAGTSGTLQFF. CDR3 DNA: TGCAGCGCCGGGACTAGCGGGACACTGCAGTTCTTC.